Following are 9 T cell receptor beta chains from one sample sequenced in a study of blood T cell repertoires in COVID-19. The protocol was immunoSEQ multiplex PCR, while the TCRdb copy is restricted to in-frame clones and leaves out a portion. The data show under 450,000 clones, about 86% seen once. The sample consisted of peripheral blood. The receptors derive from a woman between 55 and 75 years old with COVID-19, enrolled during active disease.

The chain is built from TRBV2 and TRBJ2-3, with D tentatively TRBD2 (5 bases). Germline CDR1 is SNHLY and CDR2 is FYNNEI. The V gene lost 6 bases and the J gene lost 5 bases, with 12 bases spanning the gap. This CDR3 is 13 amino acids long. The CDR3 here is CASRPTGEDTQYF. The CDR3 DNA follows: TGTGCCAGCAGGCCAACCGGGGAAGATACGCAGTATTTT.

The J gene is TRBJ1-2, the V gene TRBV9, with D unclear. The CDR3 loop spans 15 amino acids. Germline CDR1 and CDR2: SGDLS and YYNGEE. V lost 0 bases and J 0 bases, leaving 9 bases between the germline ends. The CDR3 DNA follows: TGTGCCAGCAGCGTAGGGTCCGGGGCTAACTATGGCTACACCTTC. It translates to CASSVGSGANYGYTF.

The V call is TRBV2, the J call TRBJ1-2, with D possibly being TRBD1 (5 bases). Per the germline V gene, CDR1 is SNHLY and CDR2 is FYNNEI. The CDR3 has 14 amino acids. V lost 8 bases and J 8 bases, leaving 21 bases between the germline ends. The CDR3 region has the DNA TGTGCCAGCGCACCCGGCGGAGGGGCGGGAGGCTACACCTTC. It yields the protein CASAPGGGAGGYTF. Variable domain in full (rest from reference TRBV2 and TRBJ1-2): EPEVTQTPSHQVTQMGQEVILRCVPISNHLYFYWYRQILGQKVEFLVSFYNNEISEKSEIFDDQFSVERPDGSNFTLKIRSTKLEDSAMYFCASAPGGGAGGYTFGSGTRLTVV.

This chain uses TRBV19 with TRBJ1-5; TRBD1 agrees at 10 bases. The J segment lost 0 bases and the V segment lost 5 bases, leaving 13 bases of the junction unmatched. The CDR3 loop spans 19 amino acids. CDR1 and CDR2 from the germline V gene are LNHDA and SQIVND (reference sequence). The CDR3 DNA follows: TGTGCCAGTAGTTTAACCCGGACAGGGGGGACCGGTAGCAATCAGCCCCAGCATTTT. Residues: CASSLTRTGGTGSNQPQHF.

The chain links TRBV5-1 to TRBJ2-3, with 16 bases matching TRBD2. The CDR3 totals 17 residues. Germline loops: CDR1 SGHRS, CDR2 YFSETQ. The ends lost 4 bases at V and 5 bases at J; junction bases unmatched: 7. CDR3 in amino acids: CASSPGLAGGRGDTQYF. CDR3 bases: TGCGCCAGCAGCCCGGGACTAGCGGGGGGGCGAGGAGATACGCAGTATTTT.

V usage is TRBV5-4 and J usage is TRBJ1-1; TRBD1 matches 9 bases. Germline V gene sequence: CDR1 SGHNT, CDR2 YYREEE (reference sequence). This CDR3 has 16 residues. Unmatched junction bases numbered 12, after V lost 2 bases and J lost 7 bases. This CDR3 is CASSLPMGQGRGEAFF. In nucleotides, the CDR3 is TGTGCCAGCAGCTTACCTATGGGACAGGGTCGGGGTGAAGCTTTCTTT.

The genes are TRBV5-1 and TRBJ2-5; 13 bases map to TRBD2. The CDR3 sequence is 14 residues long. The germline V gene has CDR1 SGHRS and CDR2 YFSETQ. V shed 6 bases, J shed 3 bases, and the junction held 2 bases outside the gene matches. The CDR3, as DNA: TGCGCCAGCAAAACTAGCGGGGGGGAAGAGACCCAGTACTTC. This gives the protein CASKTSGGEETQYF.

The V call is TRBV7-2, the J call TRBJ2-1; 7 nucleotides align to TRBD2. V shed 1 base and J 8 bases; nucleotides not matched to a gene: 5. There are 14 residues in the CDR3. In germline, CDR1 is SGHTA, CDR2 FQGNSA. The chain's CDR3 is CASSLGREYHEQFF. CDR3 coding DNA: TGTGCCAGCAGCTTAGGGCGGGAGTACCATGAGCAGTTCTTC. The variable domain in full, with the rest retrieved from reference TRBV7-2 and TRBJ2-1, is GAGVSQSPSNKVTEKGKDVELRCDPISGHTALYWYRQSLGQGLEFLIYFQGNSAPDKSGLPSDRFSAERTGGSVSTLTIQRTQQEDSAVYLCASSLGREYHEQFFGPGTRLTVL.

V gene TRBV29-1 combines with J gene TRBJ2-5; 7 bases line up with TRBD1. V dropped 0 bases and J dropped 2; count of bases not matched to a gene: 6. This CDR3 contains 15 residues. Germline assignment: CDR1 SQVTM and CDR2 ANQGSEA. The DNA of the CDR3 is TGCAGCGTTGAAGATGGGGGACAGAGTCAAGAGACCCAGTACTTC. Translating gives CSVEDGGQSQETQYF.